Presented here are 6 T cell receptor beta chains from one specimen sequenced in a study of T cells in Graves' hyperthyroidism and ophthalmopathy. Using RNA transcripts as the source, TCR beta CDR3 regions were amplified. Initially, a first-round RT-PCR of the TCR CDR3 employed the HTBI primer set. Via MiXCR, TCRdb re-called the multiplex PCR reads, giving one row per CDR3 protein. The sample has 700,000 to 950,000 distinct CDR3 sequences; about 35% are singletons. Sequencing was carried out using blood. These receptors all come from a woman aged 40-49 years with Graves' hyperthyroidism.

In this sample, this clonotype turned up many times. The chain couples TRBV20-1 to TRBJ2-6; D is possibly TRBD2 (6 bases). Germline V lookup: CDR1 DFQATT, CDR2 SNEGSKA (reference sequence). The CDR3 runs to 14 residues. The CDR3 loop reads CSGTPSSGANVLTF. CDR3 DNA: TGCAGCGGGACTCCCAGCTCTGGGGCCAACGTCCTGACTTTC.

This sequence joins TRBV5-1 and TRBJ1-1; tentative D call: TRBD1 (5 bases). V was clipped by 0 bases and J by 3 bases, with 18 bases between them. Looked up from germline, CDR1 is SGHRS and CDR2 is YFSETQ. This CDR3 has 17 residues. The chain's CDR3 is CASSLVPRGTLDTEAFF. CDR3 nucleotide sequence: TGCGCCAGCAGCTTGGTTCCAAGGGGCACCTTGGACACTGAAGCTTTCTTT.

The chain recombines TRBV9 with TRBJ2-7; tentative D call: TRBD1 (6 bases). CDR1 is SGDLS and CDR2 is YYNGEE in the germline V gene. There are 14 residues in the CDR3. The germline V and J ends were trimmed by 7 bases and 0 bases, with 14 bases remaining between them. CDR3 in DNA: TGTGCCAGCGGGAGACAGGCCAGCTCCTACGAGCAGTACTTC. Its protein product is CASGRQASSYEQYF.

In DNA, the CDR3 is TGTGCCAGCAGCCCCGGACTAGCGGGCCCCAAAAAGGGGGAGCTGTTTTTT. Protein: CASSPGLAGPKKGELFF. J is TRBJ2-2 and V is TRBV7-3; 11 nucleotides agree with TRBD2. From germline, CDR1 is SGHTA and CDR2 FQGTGA. V shed 5 bases, J shed 8 bases, and the junction held 13 bases outside the gene matches. The CDR3 sequence is 17 residues long.

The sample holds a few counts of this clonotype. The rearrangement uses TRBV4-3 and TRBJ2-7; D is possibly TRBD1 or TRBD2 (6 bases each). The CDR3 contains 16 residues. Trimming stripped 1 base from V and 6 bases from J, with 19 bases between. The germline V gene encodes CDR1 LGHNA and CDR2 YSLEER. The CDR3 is CASSQGIMGGVSEQYF. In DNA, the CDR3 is TGCGCCAGCAGCCAAGGCATCATGGGGGGCGTATCCGAGCAGTACTTC.

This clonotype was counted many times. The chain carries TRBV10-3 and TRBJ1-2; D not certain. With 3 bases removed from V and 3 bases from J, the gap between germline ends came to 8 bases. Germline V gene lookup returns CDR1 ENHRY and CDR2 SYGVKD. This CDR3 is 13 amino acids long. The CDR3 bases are TGTGCCATCAGTGATGGAAATGACTATGGCTACACCTTC. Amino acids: CAISDGNDYGYTF.